This record covers a single T cell receptor (beta chain). What it binds is unknown. These data belong to a study of cytomegalovirus exposure and HLA in healthy donors. At the level of the study: A later analysis reported the 100 to 150 validation repertoires used the same platform as the roughly 700 first-cohort repertoires.

Study-wide results and caveats: The tendency of first-cohort TCR clusters to co-occur in the roughly 130 validation repertoires emerged from a later analysis. The study designated about 180 TCR beta chains cytomegalovirus-associated.

Clones were read by immunoSEQ multiplex PCR, and TCRdb kept only the in-frame ones, dropping some. Found here are roughly 63,000 clones, roughly 90% of them singletons; the top ten hold 1% to 1.5%. The germline gives CDR1 MDHEN, CDR2 SYDVKM. The V end was cut by 6 bases, the J end by 1 base, with 6 bases between. The CDR3 spans 13 residues. The sample taken for sequencing was PBMCs. The sequence was obtained from a woman younger than 35 in good health and CMV-seronegative. The chain uses TRBV28 and TRBJ1-4; D is undetermined. This CDR3 is CASSARTNEKLFF. The CDR3 coding sequence is TGTGCCAGCAGCGCCAGAACTAATGAAAAACTGTTTTTT.